Sequencing of this T cell receptor (beta chain) was carried out in a study of cytomegalovirus exposure and HLA in healthy donors. Study in general: Early released data comprised around 85 million unique TCRs from HLA-typed donors.

With 5 bases clipped from V and 4 bases from J, the junction kept 4 bases outside the gene matches. Germline loops: CDR1 MDHEN, CDR2 SYDVKM. The CDR3 is made up of 13 amino acids. This clone has a single count. Researchers ran the PCR with 60 Vbeta and 13 Jbeta primers. The data were produced by immunoSEQ multiplex PCR, yet TCRdb's version contains in-frame clones alone and is incomplete. Altogether 130,000 to 150,000 clones are present, 80% being singletons, with the ten largest covering less than 3%. This clonotype originated in a woman in her 30s in good health and CMV-seronegative. This rearrangement joins TRBV28 to TRBJ2-7; 8 nucleotides agree with TRBD1. The specimen sequenced was PBMCs. The DNA of the CDR3 is TGTGCCAGCAGTCCCGGACAGGGTTACGAGCAGTACTTC. Amino acids: CASSPGQGYEQYF.